This TCR beta chain was recorded in a study of T-cell reconstitution after alpha-beta-depleted transplantation in children. The TCRbeta library was prepared with unique molecular identifiers. TCRdb re-called the PCR reads through MiXCR, storing one row per CDR3 protein. The sample shows roughly 610,000 distinct CDR3 sequences, 10% of them seen only once. V was pared by 5 bases and J by 0 bases, with 9 bases between. Germline CDR1 reads SQVTM; CDR2 reads ANQGSEA. The length of the CDR3 is 13 residues. V usage is TRBV29-1 and J usage is TRBJ2-3; D remains ambiguous. This receptor was obtained from a human donor who donated a stem cell graft to a child with acute myeloid leukemia. The material was PBMCs from the stem cell graft donor, obtained from the stem cell graft. The CDR3 bases are TGCAGCGTTCCGGCCTGGAGCACAGATACGCAGTATTTT. Protein: CSVPAWSTDTQYF.